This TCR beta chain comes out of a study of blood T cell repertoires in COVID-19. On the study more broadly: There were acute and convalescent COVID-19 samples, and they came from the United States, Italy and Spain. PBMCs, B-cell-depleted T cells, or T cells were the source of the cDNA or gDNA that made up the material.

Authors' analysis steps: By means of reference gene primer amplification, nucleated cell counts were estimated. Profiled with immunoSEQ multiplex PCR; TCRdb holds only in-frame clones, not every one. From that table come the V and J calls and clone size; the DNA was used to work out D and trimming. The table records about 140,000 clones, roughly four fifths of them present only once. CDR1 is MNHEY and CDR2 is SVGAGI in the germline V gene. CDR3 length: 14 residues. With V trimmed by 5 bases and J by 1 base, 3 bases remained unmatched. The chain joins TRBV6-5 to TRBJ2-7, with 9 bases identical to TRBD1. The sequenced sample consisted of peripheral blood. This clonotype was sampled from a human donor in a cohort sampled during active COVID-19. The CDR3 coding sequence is TGTGCCAGCAGTAGGGGACAGGGATCCTACGAGCAGTACTTC. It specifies CASSRGQGSYEQYF.